This is a list of T cell receptor beta chains from one sample in a study of cytomegalovirus exposure and HLA in healthy donors. Profiling relied on immunoSEQ multiplex PCR, and the TCRdb table lists in-frame clones only, not all of them. The data show some 61,000 clones, roughly four fifths seen once. Sequencing was done on a sample of PBMCs. The receptors shown here come from a human donor in good health. The CDR3 runs from the conserved cysteine through the conserved F or W. The D gene is left open where the match is weak. Clone size, where shown, is once, few, many, or a class for clones that have expanded.

TRBV6-1	TRBJ2-7	.	.	CASSAPAYEQYF	TGTGCCAGCAGTGCACCAGCCTACGAGCAGTACTTC
TRBV19	TRBJ1-6	.	once	CASSTGTGIKNSPLHF	TGTGCCAGTAGTACCGGTACAGGGATTAAAAATTCACCCCTCCACTTT
TRBV7-3	TRBJ2-1	TRBD2	.	CASSLSASGGVYNEQFF	TGTGCCAGCAGCTTATCGGCTAGCGGGGGGGTTTACAATGAGCAGTTCTTC
TRBV2	TRBJ1-4	.	.	CASSLQGSGEKLFF	TGTGCCAGCAGTCTACAGGGAAGCGGCGAAAAACTGTTTTTT
TRBV2	TRBJ2-7	.	.	CASSGTRLAGSEQYF	TGTGCCAGCAGTGGAACTCGGCTAGCTGGGAGCGAGCAGTACTTC
TRBV10-3	TRBJ2-1	TRBD1	.	CATRDFTGGSYNEQFF	TGTGCCACCCGCGATTTCACAGGGGGCTCTTACAATGAGCAGTTCTTC
TRBV6-5	TRBJ2-5	.	.	CASSYQAGQETQYF	TGTGCCAGCAGTTACCAGGCAGGCCAAGAGACCCAGTACTTC
TRBV19	TRBJ1-3	TRBD1	.	CASSIKGTGSGNTIYF	TGTGCCAGTAGTATCAAAGGGACAGGCTCTGGAAACACCATATATTTT
TRBV7-9	TRBJ2-5	TRBD2	.	CASSLAAGRVETQYF	TGTGCCAGCAGCTTAGCGGCGGGGAGGGTGGAGACCCAGTACTTC
TRBV28	TRBJ2-7	TRBD2	.	CASSSLSGGTYEQYF	TGTGCCAGCAGTTCGCTCAGCGGGGGGACATACGAGCAGTACTTC
TRBV6-1	TRBJ1-5	.	.	CASSEMGGNQPQHF	TGTGCCAGCAGTGAAATGGGAGGAAATCAGCCCCAGCATTTT
TRBV5-1	TRBJ2-7	TRBD1	.	CASTEGTGAEQYF	TGCGCCAGCACTGAAGGGACAGGGGCCGAGCAGTACTTC
TRBV19	TRBJ1-2	.	.	CASSMAHIYTF	TGTGCCAGTAGTATGGCCCATATCTACACCTTC
TRBV25-1	TRBJ1-6	.	.	CASRSYHNSPLHF	TGTGCCAGCAGGAGCTACCATAATTCACCCCTCCACTTT
TRBV6-4	TRBJ2-2	TRBD2	.	CASSVLAGVTNTGELFF	TGTGCCAGCAGTGTATTAGCGGGGGTGACCAACACCGGGGAGCTGTTTTTT
TRBV5-1	TRBJ2-5	TRBD1	.	CASSYSGGETQYF	TGCGCCAGCAGCTACTCAGGGGGAGAGACCCAGTACTTC
TRBV9	TRBJ1-2	.	few	CASSLFQGRGYTF	TGTGCCAGCAGCTTATTCCAGGGTCGGGGCTACACCTTC
TRBV19	TRBJ1-1	.	.	CASSRIRGTEAFF	TGTGCCAGTAGTAGGATAAGGGGAACTGAAGCTTTCTTT
TRBV25-1	TRBJ1-6	.	.	CAARTEGQGPLHF	TGTGCAGCTAGGACAGAGGGGCAGGGACCCCTCCACTTT
TRBV2	TRBJ2-5	.	.	CASSVFREETQYF	TGTGCCAGCAGTGTTTTTAGAGAAGAGACCCAGTACTTC
TRBV19	TRBJ1-1	.	.	CASSTARGGTEAFF	TGTGCCAGTAGTACCGCCCGGGGGGGGACTGAAGCTTTCTTT
TRBV25-1	TRBJ1-5	.	.	CASSESGVQPQHF	TGTGCCAGCAGTGAATCGGGGGTCCAGCCCCAGCATTTT
TRBV5-1	TRBJ2-5	TRBD1	.	CASSPRTGQGTQYF	TGCGCCAGCAGCCCACGGACAGGGCAAGGGACCCAGTACTTC
TRBV29-1	TRBJ1-2	.	.	CSSHTDIGGYTF	TGCAGCTCTCATACGGACATAGGGGGCTACACCTTC
TRBV9	TRBJ2-5	.	.	CASSVATAPAGGIQETQYF	TGTGCCAGCAGCGTAGCTACGGCGCCGGCCGGGGGAATACAAGAGACCCAGTACTTC
TRBV5-5	TRBJ1-2	.	.	CASSFPGRYGYTF	TGTGCCAGCAGCTTCCCAGGGCGCTATGGCTACACCTTC
TRBV28	TRBJ2-3	TRBD2	.	CASAPGGPGTQYF	TGTGCCAGCGCACCGGGGGGGCCTGGTACGCAGTATTTT
TRBV7-2	TRBJ2-6	TRBD2	.	CASSLWEGRGANVLTF	TGTGCCAGCAGCTTATGGGAGGGGCGAGGGGCCAACGTCCTGACTTTC
TRBV5-1	TRBJ2-7	.	.	CASRIRDLGYEQYF	TGCGCCAGCAGGATACGGGACTTAGGGTACGAGCAGTACTTC
TRBV2	TRBJ1-2	.	.	CASRDSGGYGYTF	TGTGCCAGCCGGGACTCCGGGGGTTATGGCTACACCTTC
TRBV10-3	TRBJ2-5	TRBD2	.	CAISQAGDRQETQYF	TGTGCCATCAGCCAAGCGGGGGACCGCCAAGAGACCCAGTACTTC
TRBV2	TRBJ2-7	.	.	CASSERGEQYF	TGTGCCAGCAGTGAAAGAGGCGAGCAGTACTTC
TRBV7-2	TRBJ1-2	.	.	CASSFGGATAVIYGYTF	TGTGCCAGCAGCTTCGGAGGGGCGACCGCTGTGATCTATGGCTACACCTTC
TRBV19	TRBJ1-2	TRBD1	.	CASKRSSQGGNYGYTF	TGTGCCAGTAAGAGGTCCTCACAGGGGGGCAACTATGGCTACACCTTC
TRBV5-1	TRBJ2-2	.	.	CASNPNRGGDTGELFF	TGCGCCAGCAACCCAAACAGGGGGGGCGACACCGGGGAGCTGTTTTTT
TRBV5-1	TRBJ2-2	.	.	CASSQSLGGNTGELFF	TGCGCCAGCAGCCAGTCCCTCGGGGGGAACACCGGGGAGCTGTTTTTT
TRBV9	TRBJ1-6	.	once	CASSVQPGDRLSSSPLHF	TGTGCCAGCAGCGTACAGCCGGGGGACCGACTTAGTAGTTCACCCCTCCACTTT
TRBV19	TRBJ2-3	.	.	CASSGGRDPTDTQYF	TGTGCCAGTAGTGGGGGCAGGGACCCCACAGATACGCAGTATTTT
TRBV7-8	TRBJ2-5	TRBD1	.	CASSLRTGGPQETQYF	TGTGCCAGCAGCCTACGGACAGGGGGCCCACAAGAGACCCAGTACTTC
TRBV29-1	TRBJ2-5	TRBD1	.	CSVGQGAGETQYF	TGCAGCGTCGGACAGGGGGCGGGGGAGACCCAGTACTTC
TRBV6-6	TRBJ1-2	.	once	CASSFTSTGPYGYPF	TGTGCCAGCAGTTTCACCTCTACAGGCCCCTATGGCTACCCCTTC
TRBV5-4	TRBJ1-4	TRBD1	once	CASSLDRGYTNEKLFF	TGTGCCAGCAGCCTTGACAGGGGGTATACTAATGAAAAACTGTTTTTT
TRBV10-3	TRBJ2-7	TRBD1	.	CAISGTERSYEQYF	TGTGCCATCAGCGGGACAGAGAGGTCCTACGAGCAGTACTTC
TRBV10-3	TRBJ1-2	TRBD1	once	CATQTGGNGYTF	TGTGCCACTCAGACAGGGGGCAATGGCTACACCTTC
TRBV6-1	TRBJ1-6	TRBD1	.	CASRGQGENSPLHF	TGTGCCAGCAGGGGACAGGGGGAGAATTCACCCCTCCACTTT
TRBV19	TRBJ2-7	TRBD1	.	CASSPTGTGSHEQYF	TGTGCCAGTAGTCCCACCGGGACAGGCTCCCACGAGCAGTACTTC
TRBV28	TRBJ1-1	.	few	CASMGHRNTEAFF	TGTGCCAGCATGGGACACCGGAACACTGAAGCTTTCTTT
TRBV9	TRBJ2-7	.	.	CASGSRPAYEQYF	TGTGCCAGCGGGAGTCGACCCGCCTACGAGCAGTACTTC
TRBV28	TRBJ1-5	.	.	CASSFWASNQPQHF	TGTGCCAGCAGTTTTTGGGCGAGCAATCAGCCCCAGCATTTT
TRBV10-1	TRBJ1-2	.	.	CASSDRLNYGYTF	TGCGCCAGCAGTGACAGGTTGAACTATGGCTACACCTTC
TRBV6-6	TRBJ1-1	.	few	CASSYTSGTEAFF	TGTGCCAGCAGTTACACCTCGGGCACTGAAGCTTTCTTT
TRBV5-1	TRBJ2-3	.	few	CASSRAGTDTQYF	TGCGCCAGCAGTCGAGCGGGCACAGATACGCAGTATTTT
TRBV6-6	TRBJ1-5	.	.	CASSEQLNQPQHF	TGTGCCAGCTCGGAACAGCTCAATCAGCCCCAGCATTTT
TRBV6-1	TRBJ1-5	TRBD1	once	CASSEGQGQNQPQHF	TGTGCCAGCAGTGAGGGACAGGGTCAGAATCAGCCCCAGCATTTT